The next 17 T cell receptor beta chains were all read from a single sample in a study of cytomegalovirus exposure and HLA in healthy donors. Use of 60 Vbeta and 13 Jbeta primers characterized the PCR. Profiling relied on immunoSEQ multiplex PCR, and the TCRdb table lists in-frame clones only, not all of them. The sample has 130,000 to 150,000 clones; approximately 79% are singletons. The sequenced material came from PBMCs. These TCRs come from a man in his late teens or twenties in good health and CMV-seropositive.

The CDR3 loop is CASRRQETQYF. The CDR3 nucleotides read TGTGCCAGCAGGCGCCAAGAGACCCAGTACTTC. The rearrangement uses TRBV6-5 and TRBJ2-5, with D uncertain. This CDR3 is built from 11 residues. Germline V gives CDR1 MNHEY, CDR2 SVGAGI. The germline V and J ends were trimmed by 6 bases and 1 base, with 3 bases remaining between them.

The chain is built from TRBV4-1 and TRBJ2-5; D unclear. The DNA end favors TRBJ2-7, so the J call may be wrong. The CDR3 length is 14 residues. In germline, CDR1 is MGHRA, CDR2 YSYEKL. Written as DNA, the CDR3 is TGCGCCAGCAGAGTTGACGACGAGGATTACGAGCAGTACTTC. Protein product: CASRVDDEDYEQYF.

The chain couples TRBV9 to TRBJ2-5; 10 nucleotides align to TRBD2. The CDR3 is 18 amino acids. Germline CDR1 reads SGDLS; CDR2 reads YYNGEE. Germline trimming cut 0 bases from V and 1 base from J; bases unmatched to any gene: 9. CDR3 coding DNA: TGTGCCAGCAGCGTAGCTCTCCGGGTAGCGGGGGGCCAAGAGACCCAGTACTTC. Protein: CASSVALRVAGGQETQYF.

The chain carries TRBV7-3 and TRBJ2-5; 13 nucleotides align to TRBD2. Losses at the gene ends were 4 bases for V and 5 bases for J; bases not matched to a gene: 7. This CDR3 contains 16 residues. Germline V gene sequence: CDR1 SGHTA, CDR2 FQGTGA. CDR3 protein: CASSWTSGSPSETQYF. CDR3 coding DNA: TGTGCCAGCAGCTGGACTAGCGGGAGCCCCTCCGAGACCCAGTACTTC.

The V call is TRBV7-6, the J call TRBJ2-6; D is ambiguous. The CDR3 runs 15 residues. Germline loops: CDR1 SGHVS, CDR2 FNYEAQ. The V and J ends lost 6 bases and 1 base respectively, with 10 bases between them. For the CDR3, the DNA is TGTGCCAGCAGTTCCGTCCGGTCTGGGGCCAACGTCCTGACTTTC. As protein: CASSSVRSGANVLTF.

The rearrangement uses TRBV27 and TRBJ2-5; 11 bases match TRBD1. CDR1 MNHEY and CDR2 SMNVEV come from the germline V gene (reference sequence). The CDR3 is 14 residues long. The trim removed 5 bases at V and 10 bases at J, leaving 9 bases unmatched. The CDR3 here is CASSPGTGGGDQYF. The CDR3 DNA is TGTGCCAGCAGTCCCGGGACAGGGGGGGGAGACCAGTACTTC.

This sequence joins TRBV27 and TRBJ2-1; TRBD1 might be the D (6 bases). CDR3 size: 16 residues. Trimming cost V 1 base and J 6 bases, with 16 bases left between them. Germline CDR1 MNHEY, CDR2 SMNVEV (reference sequence). The CDR3 sequence: CASSLWGREWGNEQFF. CDR3 coding DNA: TGTGCCAGCAGTTTATGGGGGCGAGAGTGGGGCAATGAGCAGTTCTTC.

This rearrangement joins TRBV29-1 to TRBJ1-5; maybe TRBD1 (6 bases). There are 13 residues in the CDR3. CDR1 and CDR2 from the germline V gene are SQVTM and ANQGSEA. Trimming took off 4 bases at V and 6 bases at J, with 13 bases between the two ends. CDR3 bases: TGCAGCGTTGCCAGGGGTGAGGCTCAGCCCCAGCATTTT. This gives the protein CSVARGEAQPQHF.

The chain employs TRBV30 and TRBJ2-6, with unresolved D. There are 14 residues in the CDR3. The germline V gene has CDR1 GTSNPN and CDR2 SVGIG (reference sequence). Trimming shortened V by 5 bases and J by 0 bases, and 8 bases separated the two germline ends. CDR3 loop: CAWATVSGANVLTF. DNA of the CDR3: TGTGCCTGGGCTACGGTCTCTGGGGCCAACGTCCTGACTTTC.

Here the CDR3 reads CASSPRTGNTEAFF. The CDR3 DNA follows: TGTGCCAGCAGCCCCCGGACAGGGAACACTGAAGCTTTCTTT. The J gene is TRBJ1-1, the V gene TRBV7-2; the match to TRBD1 covers 7 bases. In germline, CDR1 is SGHTA, CDR2 FQGNSA. V lost 5 bases to trimming and J lost 1 base; unmatched junction nucleotides: 4. The CDR3 loop spans 14 amino acids.

The chain is built from TRBV5-1 and TRBJ2-3; TRBD1 aligns across 8 bases. This CDR3 contains 14 residues. Per germline, CDR1 SGHRS and CDR2 YFSETQ. V gave up 5 bases and J gave up 3 bases; unmatched junction bases: 5. The CDR3 region has the DNA TGCGCCAGCAGACCGGACAGGGTAACAGATACGCAGTATTTT. It yields the protein CASRPDRVTDTQYF.

The V and J genes are TRBV7-3 and TRBJ2-1; 12 nucleotides match TRBD2. Germline V gene data show CDR1 as SGHTA and CDR2 as FQGTGA. The CDR3 has 15 residues. V lost 3 bases and J lost 8; bases outside the gene matches: 5. The CDR3 loop reads CASSFGLAGSDEQFF. The CDR3 DNA sequence: TGTGCCAGCAGCTTCGGACTAGCGGGATCGGATGAGCAGTTCTTC.

This rearrangement joins TRBV4-3 to TRBJ1-3; TRBD1 agrees at 11 bases. Germline assignment: CDR1 LGHNA and CDR2 YSLEER. The CDR3 consists of 17 residues. Trimming at V came to 3 bases and at J to 2 bases, leaving 6 bases not matched to a gene. The CDR3: CASSHLPGQGAGNTIYF. The CDR3 DNA sequence: TGCGCCAGCAGCCATTTACCGGGACAGGGGGCTGGAAACACCATATATTTT.

The chain joins TRBV9 to TRBJ1-1, with 7 bases identical to TRBD1. CDR3 size: 15 residues. With 0 bases clipped from V and 3 bases from J, the junction kept 5 bases outside the gene matches. Germline assignment: CDR1 SGDLS and CDR2 YYNGEE. Here the CDR3 DNA reads TGTGCCAGCAGCGTAGGAGGGGGCGGGTACACTGAAGCTTTCTTT. Its protein is CASSVGGGGYTEAFF.

The V and J genes are TRBV6-5 and TRBJ1-1; unclear D gene. CDR1 MNHEY and CDR2 SVGAGI come from the germline V gene. Trimming took off 2 bases at V and 2 bases at J, with 6 bases between the two ends. CDR3 length: 13 amino acids. DNA of the CDR3: TGTGCCAGCAGTTACCGGGTTAACACTGAAGCTTTCTTT. This codes for CASSYRVNTEAFF.

The rearrangement joins TRBV27 to TRBJ1-6; D is uncertain. The CDR3 spans 13 residues. The V end lost 5 bases, the J end lost 9 bases, and 11 bases lay between the germline ends. Looked up from germline, CDR1 is MNHEY and CDR2 is SMNVEV (reference sequence). CDR3 sequence reads: CASSTRSFSPLHF. The CDR3 coding sequence is TGTGCCAGCAGTACTAGATCGTTTTCACCCCTCCACTTT.

CDR3 in amino acids: CASQDMLVEKLFF. The CDR3 DNA is TGTGCCAGCCAGGACATGCTCGTCGAAAAACTGTTTTTT. The chain couples TRBV19 to TRBJ1-4; TRBD1 might be the D (5 bases). The germline V and J ends were trimmed by 9 bases and 8 bases, with 16 bases remaining between them. This CDR3 comprises 13 residues. Per germline, CDR1 LNHDA and CDR2 SQIVND (reference sequence).